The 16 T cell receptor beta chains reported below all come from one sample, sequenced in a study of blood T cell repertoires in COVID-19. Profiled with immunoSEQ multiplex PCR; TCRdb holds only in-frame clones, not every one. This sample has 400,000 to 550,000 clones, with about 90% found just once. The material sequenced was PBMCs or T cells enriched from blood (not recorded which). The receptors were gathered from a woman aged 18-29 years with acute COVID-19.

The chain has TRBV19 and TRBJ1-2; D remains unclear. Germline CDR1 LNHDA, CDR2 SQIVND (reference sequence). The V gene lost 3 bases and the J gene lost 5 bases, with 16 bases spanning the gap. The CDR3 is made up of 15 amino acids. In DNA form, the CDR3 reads TGTGCCAGTAGTATCGACACAAGAGAAGATTATGGCTACACCTTC. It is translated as CASSIDTREDYGYTF.

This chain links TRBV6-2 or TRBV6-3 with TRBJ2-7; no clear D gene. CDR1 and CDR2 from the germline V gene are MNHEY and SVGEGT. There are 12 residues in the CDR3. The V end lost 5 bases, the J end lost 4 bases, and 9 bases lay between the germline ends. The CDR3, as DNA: TGTGCCAGCAGTAGACTTGTGTACGAGCAGTACTTC. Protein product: CASSRLVYEQYF.

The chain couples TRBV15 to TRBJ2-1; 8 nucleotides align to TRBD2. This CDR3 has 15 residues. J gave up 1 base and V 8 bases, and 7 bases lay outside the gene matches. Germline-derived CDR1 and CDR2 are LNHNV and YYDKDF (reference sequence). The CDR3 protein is CATARGGRSYNEQFF. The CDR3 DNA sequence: TGTGCCACCGCCCGAGGCGGGAGGTCCTACAATGAGCAGTTCTTC.

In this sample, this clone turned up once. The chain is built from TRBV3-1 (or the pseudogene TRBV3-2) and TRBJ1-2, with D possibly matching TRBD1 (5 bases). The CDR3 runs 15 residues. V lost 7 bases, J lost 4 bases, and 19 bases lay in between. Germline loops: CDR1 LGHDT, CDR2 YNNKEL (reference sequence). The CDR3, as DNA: TGTGCCAGCACCCACGGCGGGGGTACAAGCTATGGCTACACCTTC. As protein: CASTHGGGTSYGYTF.

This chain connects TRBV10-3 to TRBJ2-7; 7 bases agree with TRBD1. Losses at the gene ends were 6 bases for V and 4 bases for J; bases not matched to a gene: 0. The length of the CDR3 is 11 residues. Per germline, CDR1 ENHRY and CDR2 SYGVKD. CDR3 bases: TGTGCCATCAGACAGGGGTACGAGCAGTACTTC. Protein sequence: CAIRQGYEQYF.

The CDR3 loop reads CASSSPRDRGLEQYF. CDR3 nucleotides: TGTGCCAGCAGCTCCCCAAGGGACAGGGGGCTTGAGCAGTACTTC. J is TRBJ2-7 and V is TRBV3-1 (or the pseudogene TRBV3-2); 12 bases match TRBD1. The CDR3 consists of 15 residues. V shed 5 bases, J shed 7 bases, and the junction held 9 bases outside the gene matches. CDR1 LGHDT and CDR2 YNNKEL come from the germline V gene (reference sequence).

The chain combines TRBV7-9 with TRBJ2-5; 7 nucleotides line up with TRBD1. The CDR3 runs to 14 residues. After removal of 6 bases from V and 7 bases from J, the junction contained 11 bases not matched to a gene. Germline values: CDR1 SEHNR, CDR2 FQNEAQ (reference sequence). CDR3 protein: CASRPDRPDGTQYF. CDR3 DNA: TGTGCCAGCAGACCGGACAGGCCGGACGGGACCCAGTACTTC.

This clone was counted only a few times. As DNA, the CDR3 is TGTGCCAGCATTAGGGACAGTTATGGCTACACCTTC. It encodes CASIRDSYGYTF. The gene calls are TRBV2 and TRBJ1-2, with 7 bases identical to TRBD1. The CDR3 loop spans 12 amino acids. Germline V gene sequence: CDR1 SNHLY, CDR2 FYNNEI. V trimming: 7 bases; J trimming: 5 bases; junction bases outside the gene matches: 4.

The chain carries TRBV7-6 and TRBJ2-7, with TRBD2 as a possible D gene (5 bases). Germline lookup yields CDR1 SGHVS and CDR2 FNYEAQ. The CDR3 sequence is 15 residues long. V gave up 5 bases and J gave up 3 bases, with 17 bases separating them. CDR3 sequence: CASSAFEGPIYEQYF. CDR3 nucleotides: TGTGCCAGCAGCGCCTTTGAGGGCCCTATCTACGAGCAGTACTTC. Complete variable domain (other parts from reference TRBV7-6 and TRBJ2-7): GAGVSQSPRYKVTKRGQDVALRCDPISGHVSLYWYRQALGQGPEFLTYFNYEAQQDKSGLPNDRFSAERPEGSISTLTIQRTEQRDSAMYRCASSAFEGPIYEQYFGPGTRLTVT.

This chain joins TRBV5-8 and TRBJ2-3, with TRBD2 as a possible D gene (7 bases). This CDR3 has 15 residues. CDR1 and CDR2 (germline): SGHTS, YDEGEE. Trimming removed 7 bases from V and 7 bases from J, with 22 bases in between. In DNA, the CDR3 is TGTGCCAGCGGCCTCTTGGGGGGGCCCGGAAATACGCAGTATTTT. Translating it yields CASGLLGGPGNTQYF. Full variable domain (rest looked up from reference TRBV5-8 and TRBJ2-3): EAGVTQSPTHLIKTRGQQATLRCSPISGHTSVYWYQQALGLGLQFLLWYDEGEERNRGNFPPRFSGRQFPNYSSELNVNALELEDSALYLCASGLLGGPGNTQYFGPGTRLTVL.

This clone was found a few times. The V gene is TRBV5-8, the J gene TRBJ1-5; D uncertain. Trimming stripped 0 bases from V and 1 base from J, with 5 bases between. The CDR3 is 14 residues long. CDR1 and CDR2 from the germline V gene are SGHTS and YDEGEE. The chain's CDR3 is CASSLAPSNQPQHF. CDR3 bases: TGTGCCAGCAGCTTGGCTCCGAGCAATCAGCCCCAGCATTTT.

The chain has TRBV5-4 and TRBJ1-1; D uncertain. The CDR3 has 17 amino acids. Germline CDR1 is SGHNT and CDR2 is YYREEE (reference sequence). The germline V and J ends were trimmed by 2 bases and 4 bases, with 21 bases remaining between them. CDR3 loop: CASSLARSGGLGTEAFF. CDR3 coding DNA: TGTGCCAGCAGCTTAGCCCGGTCCGGAGGGCTGGGCACTGAAGCTTTCTTT.

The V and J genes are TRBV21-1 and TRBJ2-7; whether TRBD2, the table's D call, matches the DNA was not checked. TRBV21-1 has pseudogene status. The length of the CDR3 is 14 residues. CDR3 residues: CASSKEGGTYEQYF. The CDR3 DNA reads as TGTGCCAGCAGCAAAGAAGGAGGGACCTACGAGCAGTACTTC.

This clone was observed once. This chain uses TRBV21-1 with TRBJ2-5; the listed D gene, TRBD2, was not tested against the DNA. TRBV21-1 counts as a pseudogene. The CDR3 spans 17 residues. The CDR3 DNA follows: TGTGCCAGCAGCGACCTCGGCAGCGGGAGGGCCTATGAGACCCAGTACTTC. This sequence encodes CASSDLGSGRAYETQYF.

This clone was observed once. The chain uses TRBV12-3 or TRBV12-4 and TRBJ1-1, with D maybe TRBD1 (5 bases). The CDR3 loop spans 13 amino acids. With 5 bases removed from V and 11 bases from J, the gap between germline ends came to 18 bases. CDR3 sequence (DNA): TGTGCCAGCAGTCGAGCCCCGGGCAGGGATGCTTTCTTT. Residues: CASSRAPGRDAFF.

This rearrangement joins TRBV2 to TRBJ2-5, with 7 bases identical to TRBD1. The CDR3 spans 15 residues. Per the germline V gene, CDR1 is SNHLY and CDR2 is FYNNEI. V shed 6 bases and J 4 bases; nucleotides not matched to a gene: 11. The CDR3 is CASSEKGGIAETQYF. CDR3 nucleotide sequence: TGTGCCAGCAGCGAGAAAGGGGGCATTGCAGAGACCCAGTACTTC.